Sequencing of this T cell receptor beta chain was carried out in a study of blood T cells in healthy people across ages. The wider study: The template switching approach captured approximately one barcoded beta molecule for every two T cells. Study-level findings and limits: Strongly correlated with naive T cell percentage was TCR beta diversity.

A second PCR, run for about 7 to 12 cycles, used a sample-barcoded 5' primer plus a J-beta primer mix. Each of the cDNA molecules was tagged by a template-switch adaptor with 12 random nucleotides. Researchers report that each sample yielded at least 3 million CDR3-containing paired-end reads. TCRdb reprocessed the 5' RACE reads with MiXCR, giving one entry per CDR3 protein. The sample holds 600,000 or so distinct CDR3 sequences; more than 20% are singletons and the top ten take 3.5% to 4%. A word on this clonotype: Its antigen is currently unknown.

In germline, CDR1 is DFQATT, CDR2 SNEGSKA (reference sequence). CDR3 size: 13 residues. The V end lost 0 bases, the J end lost 6 bases, and 12 bases lay between the germline ends. The clonotype originates from an older man in good health. The sample comprised blood. The rearrangement uses TRBV20-1 and TRBJ2-7; D remains unclear. CDR3 loop: CSARDPGLGEQYF. The CDR3 DNA reads as TGCAGTGCTAGAGATCCCGGGCTGGGCGAGCAGTACTTC.